This TCR beta chain emerged from a study of tissue T cells after allogeneic stem cell transplantation. Study conclusions and caveats: Anatomically similar tissues had similar TCR repertoires within each patient. The study did not identify alloreactive or antigen-specific tissue TCRs, and some clones might be persisting host cells. In patients and mice, blood and spleen missed much of tissue repertoire.

The CDR3 length is 14 residues. Germline V CDR1 and CDR2: NSHNY, SYGAGN. To note about this clone: Its antigen remains unknown. At one end, the junction sequence differs from germline, possibly due to a read error. Gene names and germline match the mouse. The CDR3 end falls 1 residue outside the read, so it is completed with the germline J gene.

TCRbeta CDR3 was sequenced at survey depth with template counts. Here immunoSEQ multiplex PCR was the method, and the copy in TCRdb shows in-frame clones only, minus some. The sample carries some 22,000 clones, roughly three quarters recorded once. This receptor was taken from a female BALB/c mouse in good health. MHC haplotype of the strain: H2-d. The sequenced sample was blood. The chain links TRBV13-1 to TRBJ2-7, with 8 bases lining up with TRBD2. CDR3 bases read: TGTGCCAGCAGCGATGCCCGACTGGGGTATGAACAGTAC. Its protein product is CASSDARLGYEQY. The CDR3 as a whole reads CASSDARLGYEQYF.